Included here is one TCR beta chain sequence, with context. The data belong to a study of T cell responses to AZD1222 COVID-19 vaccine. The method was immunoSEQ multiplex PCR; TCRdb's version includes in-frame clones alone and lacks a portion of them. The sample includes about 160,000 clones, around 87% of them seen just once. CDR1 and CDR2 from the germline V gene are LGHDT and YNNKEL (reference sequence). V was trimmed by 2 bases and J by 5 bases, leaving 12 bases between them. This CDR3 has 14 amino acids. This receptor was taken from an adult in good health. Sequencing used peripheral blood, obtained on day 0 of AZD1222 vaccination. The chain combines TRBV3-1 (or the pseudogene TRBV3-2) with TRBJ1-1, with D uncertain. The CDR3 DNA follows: TGTGCCAGCAGCCAAATTGGGGTTGTGACTGAAGCTTTCTTT. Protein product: CASSQIGVVTEAFF.